Each of the 16 T cell receptor beta chains below was sequenced from the same sample in a study of CD8 T cells in Susac syndrome. With random hexamers, 0.5 to 1 ug RNA was reverse transcribed. One entry per CDR3 protein, called by TCRdb with MiXCR from the immunoSEQ multiplex PCR reads. Among 200,000 to 250,000 distinct CDR3 sequences listed, roughly 92% were seen once. The specimen was CD8+ T cells from PBMCs. Receptors were obtained from a human donor with multiple sclerosis.

This clonotype was seen only once. The rearrangement links TRBV9 to TRBJ1-5, with 7 positions matching TRBD1. CDR1 SGDLS and CDR2 YYNGEE come from the germline V gene. The trim removed 4 bases at V and 7 bases at J, leaving 11 bases unmatched. This CDR3 has 15 amino acids. The CDR3 here is CASSPGTASIQPQHF. CDR3 nucleotide sequence: TGTGCCAGCAGCCCCGGGACAGCTTCAATCCAGCCCCAGCATTTT. The entire variable domain, with the rest obtained from reference TRBV9 and TRBJ1-5, is as follows: DSGVTQTPKHLITATGQRVTLRCSPRSGDLSVYWYQQSLDQGLQFLIQYYNGEERAKGNILERFSAQQFPDLHSELNLSSLELGDSALYFCASSPGTASIQPQHFGDGTRLSIL.

The V and J genes are TRBV14 and TRBJ2-1; 9 bases fit TRBD1. The V and J ends lost 5 bases and 3 bases, in that order; junction bases with no gene match: 5. Germline loops: CDR1 SGHDN, CDR2 FVKESK. The CDR3 is made up of 15 amino acids. CDR3 residues: CASSKGQGSYNEQFF. For the CDR3, the DNA is TGTGCCAGCAGCAAGGGACAGGGCAGCTACAATGAGCAGTTCTTC.

J is TRBJ2-5 and V is TRBV5-4, with TRBD2 matching over 7 bases. Unmatched junction bases numbered 8, after V lost 4 bases and J lost 5 bases. This CDR3 is built from 14 residues. Germline-derived CDR1 and CDR2 are SGHNT and YYREEE (reference sequence). This CDR3 is CASSPGGRGETQYF. In nucleotides, the CDR3 is TGTGCCAGCAGCCCGGGCGGGAGAGGCGAGACCCAGTACTTC.

The V gene is TRBV20-1, the J gene TRBJ2-7; 7 bases line up with TRBD1. Germline loops: CDR1 DFQATT, CDR2 SNEGSKA (reference sequence). The V gene end was trimmed by 0 bases and the J gene end by 2 bases; junction bases not matched to a gene: 4. The CDR3 length is 14 residues. Here the CDR3 DNA reads TGCAGTGCTAGAGACAGGACAGGAACCTACGAGCAGTACTTC. Its protein product is CSARDRTGTYEQYF.

The chain is built from TRBV24-1 and TRBJ2-1; D ambiguous. V dropped 5 bases and J dropped 2 bases, with 9 bases sitting between them. From germline, CDR1 is KGHDR and CDR2 SFDVKD. This CDR3 contains 14 residues. The chain's CDR3 is CATSVAAPYNEQFF. For the CDR3, the DNA is TGTGCCACCAGTGTTGCGGCCCCCTACAATGAGCAGTTCTTC.

V and J are TRBV29-1 and TRBJ1-1; no reliable D call. The CDR3 consists of 12 residues. Trimming shortened V by 4 bases and J by 6 bases, and 12 bases separated the two germline ends. Germline V gene lookup returns CDR1 SQVTM and CDR2 ANQGSEA. The CDR3 spells CSVVGPGAEAFF. In nucleotides, the CDR3 is TGCAGCGTTGTCGGCCCGGGCGCTGAAGCTTTCTTT.

This clonotype has just one count. CDR3 sequence: CATSRELAQYNEQFF. In DNA, the CDR3 is TGTGCCACCAGCAGAGAACTAGCGCAATACAATGAGCAGTTCTTC. The chain joins TRBV15 to TRBJ2-1; 7 bases agree with TRBD2. Germline V CDR1 and CDR2: LNHNV, YYDKDF (reference sequence). The CDR3 has 15 amino acids. With V trimmed by 0 bases and J by 4 bases, 3 bases remained unmatched.

V and J are TRBV6-5 and TRBJ2-1; 7 positions match TRBD1. CDR1 is MNHEY and CDR2 is SVGAGI in the germline V gene. V gave up 8 bases and J gave up 10 bases; unmatched junction bases: 5. The CDR3 has 11 residues. CDR3 DNA: TGTGCCAGCCAAGGGGGCCGGGAGCAGTTCTTC. Translated: CASQGGREQFF.

J is TRBJ2-7 and V is TRBV29-1; D possibly corresponds to TRBD2 (5 bases). This CDR3 is 13 amino acids long. Germline V gives CDR1 SQVTM, CDR2 ANQGSEA. V gave up 7 bases and J gave up 5 bases, with 18 bases separating them. CDR3 in amino acids: CSAKPGSTNEQYF. CDR3 nucleotides: TGCAGCGCCAAGCCGGGGTCTACTAACGAGCAGTACTTC.

J is TRBJ2-7 and V is TRBV5-4, with TRBD1 matching 8 bases. The CDR3 runs to 15 residues. Germline lookup yields CDR1 SGHNT and CDR2 YYREEE (reference sequence). Trimming cost V 3 bases and J 6 bases; bases outside gene matches: 11. The CDR3 loop is CASSSLPGQVPEQYF. Here the CDR3 DNA reads TGTGCCAGCAGCTCCCTGCCGGGACAGGTGCCCGAGCAGTACTTC. Using reference TRBV5-4 and TRBJ2-7 for the parts outside the CDR3, the full variable domain is ETGVTQSPTHLIKTRGQQVTLRCSSQSGHNTVSWYQQALGQGPQFIFQYYREEENGRGNFPPRFSGLQFPNYSSELNVNALELDDSALYLCASSSLPGQVPEQYFGPGTRLTVT.

This sequence joins TRBV9 and TRBJ2-2; no firm D call. Trimming stripped 3 bases from V and 6 bases from J, with 12 bases between. The germline V gene encodes CDR1 SGDLS and CDR2 YYNGEE. The CDR3 spans 14 residues. The CDR3 is CASSASSGAGELFF. The DNA of the CDR3 is TGTGCCAGCAGCGCCAGCAGTGGGGCCGGGGAGCTGTTTTTT.

The sample holds a few counts of this clonotype. The genes are TRBV24-1 and TRBJ1-5, with D uncertain. The CDR3 is 12 residues long. V was shortened by 0 bases and J by 7 bases, with 3 bases between the two germline ends. Germline V lookup: CDR1 KGHDR, CDR2 SFDVKD. The CDR3 spells CATSDLGQPQHF. The CDR3 DNA is TGTGCCACCAGTGATTTGGGCCAGCCCCAGCATTTT.

This chain joins TRBV4-1 and TRBJ2-2; D remains ambiguous. V lost 3 bases and J 6 bases, leaving 14 bases between the germline ends. Per germline, CDR1 MGHRA and CDR2 YSYEKL. The CDR3 runs 15 residues. The CDR3 protein is CASSHFGQSAGELFF. The CDR3 DNA reads as TGCGCCAGCAGCCACTTCGGGCAATCGGCCGGGGAGCTGTTTTTT.

The chain employs TRBV4-3 and TRBJ2-1; 9 bases line up with TRBD2. The CDR3 is 17 amino acids. J lost 0 bases, V lost 4 bases, and 7 bases had no gene match. CDR1 LGHNA and CDR2 YSLEER come from the germline V gene. The CDR3 DNA reads TGCGCCAGCAGCCCGGCCACTAGCGGGTACTCCTACAATGAGCAGTTCTTC. The encoded protein is CASSPATSGYSYNEQFF.

The chain joins TRBV24-1 to TRBJ1-1, with TRBD1 identical over 10 bases. CDR1 is KGHDR, CDR2 SFDVKD, per germline. Trimming took 3 bases from V and 4 from J; bases not matched to a gene: 4. The CDR3 is made up of 15 amino acids. The DNA of the CDR3 is TGTGCCACCAGTGATAGGACAGGGGGGGTCACTGAAGCTTTCTTT. It specifies CATSDRTGGVTEAFF.

Here the CDR3 reads CASSYSIYPGSTEQYF. In DNA form, the CDR3 reads TGTGCCAGCAGTTACTCGATCTACCCCGGGAGCACCGAGCAGTACTTC. The chain recombines TRBV6-2 or TRBV6-3 with TRBJ2-7; a possible D gene is TRBD2 (6 bases). Trimming took 0 bases from V and 6 from J, leaving 18 bases between them. The CDR3 is 16 residues long. Per germline, CDR1 MNHEY and CDR2 SVGEGT.